This T cell receptor (beta chain) was recovered during a study of blood T cell repertoires in COVID-19. The overall study: In each case, the material was cDNA or gDNA derived from T cells, B-cell-depleted T cells, or PBMCs.

The V end lost 6 bases, the J end lost 1 base, and 6 bases lay between the germline ends. The germline CDR1 and CDR2 sequences are DFQATT and SNEGSKA (reference sequence). CDR3 length equals 11 residues. TCRdb's copy holds only in-frame clones and misses some; the assay was immunoSEQ multiplex PCR. The sample gives around 59,000 clones, roughly 79% of which show up once; under 30% is in the top ten. This chain uses TRBV20-1 with TRBJ1-1; no clear D. The sequencing sample was made of peripheral blood. The sequence derives from a woman of 80 years or more with active or convalescent COVID-19. The CDR3 reads CSAAENTEAFF. The CDR3 bases are TGCAGTGCGGCCGAGAACACTGAAGCTTTCTTT.